One and the same sample provided the 13 T cell receptor beta chains below, sequenced in a study of cytomegalovirus exposure and HLA in healthy donors. PCR employed 60 Vbeta and 13 Jbeta primers. Generated by immunoSEQ multiplex PCR, the TCRdb table keeps only in-frame clones and is missing some. This table has about 150,000 clones, about 79% appearing once. Material: PBMCs. These receptors were taken from a male donor in good health and CMV-seronegative.

This clone has a single count. The J gene is TRBJ2-7, the V gene TRBV6-5; TRBD1 matches at 8 bases. CDR3 length: 15 residues. CDR1 is MNHEY, CDR2 SVGAGI, per germline. V shed 6 bases and J 3 bases; nucleotides not matched to a gene: 10. The CDR3, as DNA: TGTGCCAGCAGCTTAATTCCGGGACAGGTCTACGAGCAGTACTTC. Protein product: CASSLIPGQVYEQYF.

The chain joins TRBV29-1 to TRBJ1-1; D is unclear. The CDR3 has 11 residues. The germline V gene has CDR1 SQVTM and CDR2 ANQGSEA. V was clipped by 5 bases and J by 1 base, with 5 bases between them. The CDR3 DNA follows: TGCAGCGTTTACAGGAACACTGAAGCTTTCTTT. Translating it yields CSVYRNTEAFF.

The rearrangement uses TRBV6-6 and TRBJ2-7, with 9 bases aligning to TRBD1. This CDR3 comprises 13 residues. V shed 5 bases, J shed 6 bases, and the junction held 5 bases outside the gene matches. Germline CDR1 MNHNY, CDR2 SVGAGI (reference sequence). The CDR3 sequence: CASSLGTGSEQYF. The CDR3 DNA reads as TGTGCCAGCAGTCTCGGGACAGGGTCCGAGCAGTACTTC.

This clone has a handful of counts. The identical CDR3 is also encoded by other nucleotide sequences in the sample. V usage is TRBV2 and J usage is TRBJ2-7; TRBD2 might be the D (5 bases). V shed 0 bases and J shed 1 base, with 10 bases lying between them. The length of the CDR3 is 15 residues. The germline gives CDR1 SNHLY, CDR2 FYNNEI. CDR3 DNA: TGTGCCAGCAGTGAAGCCCCCGGCGGGTCCTACGAGCAGTACTTC. Amino acids: CASSEAPGGSYEQYF.

This chain connects TRBV30 to TRBJ1-1; 8 nucleotides line up with TRBD1. CDR3 length: 14 residues. V lost 0 bases to trimming and J lost 4 bases; unmatched junction nucleotides: 4. The germline gives CDR1 GTSNPN, CDR2 SVGIG (reference sequence). The CDR3 nucleotides are TGTGCCTGGAGTGTGACAGGGGTTATCACTGAAGCTTTCTTT. It yields the protein CAWSVTGVITEAFF.

V and J are TRBV29-1 and TRBJ2-4; 7 bases agree with TRBD1. V lost 2 bases to trimming and J lost 7 bases; unmatched junction nucleotides: 2. The CDR3 totals 12 residues. CDR1 is SQVTM and CDR2 is ANQGSEA in the germline V gene. CDR3 nucleotide sequence: TGCAGCGTTGAACAGGGGGTGAACATTCAGTACTTC. Translated: CSVEQGVNIQYF.

Only a few counts were recorded for this clone. This chain links TRBV11-2 with TRBJ2-1; possibly TRBD1 for D (5 bases). V was cut by 5 bases and J by 0 bases, with 11 bases left in between. The CDR3 has 15 amino acids. Germline CDR1 SGHAT, CDR2 FQNNGV. CDR3 protein: CASSNQGSSYNEQFF. DNA of the CDR3: TGTGCCAGCAGCAACCAGGGCAGCTCCTACAATGAGCAGTTCTTC.

The rearrangement links TRBV27 to TRBJ2-1; a weak D match, TRBD2 (6 bases). The CDR3 has 16 amino acids. The V gene lost 0 bases and the J gene lost 3 bases, with 12 bases spanning the gap. Germline V gene data show CDR1 as MNHEY and CDR2 as SMNVEV (reference sequence). The CDR3 protein is CASSLSSGEFYNEQFF. CDR3 nucleotide sequence: TGTGCCAGCAGTTTATCCTCGGGAGAGTTCTACAATGAGCAGTTCTTC.

The chain recombines TRBV6-1 with TRBJ1-5; 9 nucleotides align to TRBD1. Per germline, CDR1 MNHNS and CDR2 SASEGT. This CDR3 is 15 amino acids long. V gave up 5 bases and J gave up 9 bases; unmatched junction bases: 11. The CDR3 protein is CASSFLTGGPGPQHF. Here the CDR3 DNA reads TGTGCCAGCAGTTTCCTGACAGGGGGGCCTGGGCCCCAGCATTTT.

The chain combines TRBV6-4 with TRBJ2-2, with 10 bases aligning to TRBD1. CDR1 and CDR2 (germline): MRHNA, SNTAGT. This CDR3 spans 14 amino acids. The trim removed 5 bases at V and 7 bases at J, leaving 4 bases unmatched. CDR3 sequence reads: CASSPGQGYGELFF. The CDR3 nucleotides read TGTGCCAGCAGTCCGGGACAGGGGTACGGGGAGCTGTTTTTT.

This clone was seen a few times. The chain combines TRBV7-3 with TRBJ2-1, with 7 bases aligning to TRBD2. Unmatched junction bases numbered 5, after V lost 5 bases and J lost 7 bases. Germline assignment: CDR1 SGHTA and CDR2 FQGTGA. This CDR3 comprises 13 residues. In nucleotides, the CDR3 is TGTGCCAGCAGCCCCGGGAGGCCGAATGAGCAGTTCTTC. Amino acid sequence: CASSPGRPNEQFF.

The genes are TRBV11-2 and TRBJ2-3; 9 bases are a match to TRBD2. The ends lost 1 base at V and 5 bases at J; junction bases unmatched: 7. Germline V lookup: CDR1 SGHAT, CDR2 FQNNGV. The CDR3 sequence is 16 residues long. CDR3 nucleotides: TGTGCCAGCAGCTTAGGATTAGCGGGGGCTCGAGATACGCAGTATTTT. Residues: CASSLGLAGARDTQYF. Full variable domain (rest looked up from reference TRBV11-2 and TRBJ2-3): EAGVAQSPRYKIIEKRQSVAFWCNPISGHATLYWYQQILGQGPKLLIQFQNNGVVDDSQLPKDRFSAERLKGVDSTLKIQPAKLEDSAVYLCASSLGLAGARDTQYFGPGTRLTVL.

This sequence joins TRBV18 and TRBJ1-1, with 9 bases aligning to TRBD1. Germline V gene data show CDR1 as KGHSH and CDR2 as LQKENI. This CDR3 region has 16 residues. V was pared by 4 bases and J by 1 base, with 7 bases of the junction left unmatched. CDR3 nucleotides: TGTGCCAGCTCACTCTGGACAGGGGAGGGGAACACTGAAGCTTTCTTT. It translates to CASSLWTGEGNTEAFF.